This entry features one TCR beta chain sequence. The sample comes from a study of blood T cell repertoires in COVID-19. As for the study in general: In each case, the material was cDNA or gDNA derived from T cells, B-cell-depleted T cells, or PBMCs.

TCRdb's copy holds only in-frame clones and misses some; the assay was immunoSEQ multiplex PCR. This table has roughly 190,000 clones, roughly 86% appearing once. Those who participated ranged in age from roughly 18 to 90 years and resided in about two dozen US areas. The sequence derives from a woman in her thirties or forties in a cohort exposed to, infected with or recovered from COVID-19 (not recorded which). Sequencing input: PBMCs or T cells enriched from blood (not recorded which).

CDR3 sequence reads: CASSPNAGGNEKLFF. DNA for the CDR3: TGTGCCAGTAGTCCCAACGCGGGCGGTAATGAAAAACTGTTTTTT. The chain is built from TRBV19 and TRBJ1-4, with D unclear. V was clipped by 5 bases and J by 4 bases, with 14 bases between them. Germline assignment: CDR1 LNHDA and CDR2 SQIVND (reference sequence). This CDR3 comprises 15 residues.